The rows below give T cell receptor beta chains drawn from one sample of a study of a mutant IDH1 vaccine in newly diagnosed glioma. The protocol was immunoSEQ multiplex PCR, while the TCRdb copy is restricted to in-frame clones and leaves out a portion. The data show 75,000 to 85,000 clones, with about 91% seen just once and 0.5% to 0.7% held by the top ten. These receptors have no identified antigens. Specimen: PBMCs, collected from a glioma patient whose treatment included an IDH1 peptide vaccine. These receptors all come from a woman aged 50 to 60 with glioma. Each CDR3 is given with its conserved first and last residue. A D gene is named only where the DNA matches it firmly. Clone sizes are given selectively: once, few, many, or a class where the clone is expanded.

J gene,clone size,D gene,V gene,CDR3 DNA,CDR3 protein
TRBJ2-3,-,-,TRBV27,TGTGCCAGCAGTTCCGGACTTATCACAGATACGCAGTATTTT,CASSSGLITDTQYF
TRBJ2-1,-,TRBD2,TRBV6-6,TGTGCCAGCAGTTCTGGACTAGCGGGAGGCGATGAGCAGTTCTTC,CASSSGLAGGDEQFF
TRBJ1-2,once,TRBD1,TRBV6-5,TGTGCCAGCAGCCTGGACAGGAACTTCTATGGCTACACCTTC,CASSLDRNFYGYTF
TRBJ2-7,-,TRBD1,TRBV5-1,TGCGCCAGCAGCTTGGCTGGACAGGGGTACGAGCAGTACTTC,CASSLAGQGYEQYF
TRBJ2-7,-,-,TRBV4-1,TGCGCCAGCAGCCATACGGAAGACAGGTCCTACGAGCAGTACTTC,CASSHTEDRSYEQYF
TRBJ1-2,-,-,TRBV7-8,TGTGCCAGCAGCTTAGGGGTTATTGGCTATGGCTACACCTTC,CASSLGVIGYGYTF
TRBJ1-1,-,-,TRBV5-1,TGCGCCAGCAGGGCCGGGACGGCGAACACTGAAGCTTTCTTT,CASRAGTANTEAFF
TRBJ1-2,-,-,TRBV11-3,TGTGCCAGCAGCTACCCACAGGTTCCCTGCTATGGCTACACCTTC,CASSYPQVPCYGYTF
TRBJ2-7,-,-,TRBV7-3,TGTGCCAGCAGCTTGGGGACAAGAATGAGTGAGCAGTACTTC,CASSLGTRMSEQYF
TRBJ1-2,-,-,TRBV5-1,TGCGCCAGCAGCGGGGGAGGCTATGGCTACACCTTC,CASSGGGYGYTF
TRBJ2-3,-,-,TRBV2,TGTGCCAGCAGTTCCGAGGGCAGCACAGATACGCAGTATTTT,CASSSEGSTDTQYF
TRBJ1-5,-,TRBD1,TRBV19,TGTGCCAGCCAACAGGGGCCCTCAAAGAGTCAGCCCCAGCATTTT,CASQQGPSKSQPQHF
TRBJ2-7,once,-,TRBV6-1,TGTGCCAGCAGTGAACAGGAAGCCTACGAGCAGTACTTC,CASSEQEAYEQYF
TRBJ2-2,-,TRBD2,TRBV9,TGTGCCAGCAGCCCCCGTAGCGGGAGGGGAGACGGGGAGCTGTTTTTT,CASSPRSGRGDGELFF
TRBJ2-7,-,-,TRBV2,TGTGCCAGCACTCCGAGGACTGAGCAGTACTTC,CASTPRTEQYF
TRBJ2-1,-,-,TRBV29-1,TGCAGCGTGAGGCTTACGGGATACGGTGAGCAGTTCTTC,CSVRLTGYGEQFF
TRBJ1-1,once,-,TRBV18,TGTGCCAGCTCACCAAGACAGCTAAACACTGAAGCTTTCTTT,CASSPRQLNTEAFF
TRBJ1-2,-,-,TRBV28,TGTGCCAGCCGAATTGACTATGGCTACACCTTC,CASRIDYGYTF
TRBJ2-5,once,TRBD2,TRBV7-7,TGTGCTAGCAGCCCCAGCGGGACTAGAGGAGAGACCCAGTACTTC,CASSPSGTRGETQYF
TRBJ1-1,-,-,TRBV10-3,TGTGCCATCAGAGGGACCGGGGCACGGCAAGTCTCTGAAGCTTTCTTT,CAIRGTGARQVSEAFF
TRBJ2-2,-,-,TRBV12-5,TGTGCTAGTGGTTTGGTGTTTTCCGGGGAGCTGTTTTTT,CASGLVFSGELFF
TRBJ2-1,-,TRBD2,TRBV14,TGTGCCAGCAGCCAGGGATTGCGGGGGGCCTACAATGAGCAGTTCTTC,CASSQGLRGAYNEQFF
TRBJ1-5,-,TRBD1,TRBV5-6,TGTGCCAGCAGCGTACAGGGGGCGCTCAGTCAGCCCCAGCATTTT,CASSVQGALSQPQHF
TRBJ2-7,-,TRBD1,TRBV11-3,TGTGCCAGCAGCCCGCGGACAGGTTCCGAGCAGTACTTC,CASSPRTGSEQYF
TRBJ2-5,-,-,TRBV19,TGTGCCAGTAGTCTACAGGGTCGGGAGACCCAGTACTTC,CASSLQGRETQYF
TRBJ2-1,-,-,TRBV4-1,TGCGCCAGCAGCCATCCCAGGGCGGATGAGCAGTTCTTC,CASSHPRADEQFF
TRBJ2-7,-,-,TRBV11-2,TGTGCCAGCAGCTTAGGAAGCCACTACGAGCAGTACTTC,CASSLGSHYEQYF
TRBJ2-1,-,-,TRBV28,TGTGCCAGCAGTTTATCAGGACATGAGCAGTTCTTC,CASSLSGHEQFF